This T cell receptor beta chain originates from a study of neoadjuvant anti-PD-1 for oral cavity cancer. The study, taken as a whole, reports: Each response group had just a few patients in TCR analyses. PBMC Gini-index clonality exceeded responders' in non-responders post-nivolumab. Pretreatment Treg/Th17 ratio correlated inversely with post-treatment tumor clonality.

As to this clone: Its antigen is as yet unknown.

V shed 0 bases and J shed 4 bases, with 11 bases lying between them. The length of the CDR3 is 15 residues. Germline CDR1 SGHRS, CDR2 YFSETQ. Most PBMC samples had 480 ng input DNA in six replicates. Sequenced by immunoSEQ multiplex PCR; TCRdb stores in-frame clones only, minus some. The table has about 16,000 clones, about 78% seen once. Specimen: PBMCs, collected before nivolumab (anti-PD-1) treatment. The receptor comes from a person between 40 and 85 years old with oral cavity squamous cell carcinoma. V is TRBV5-1 and J is TRBJ2-1; D gene uncertain. This chain's CDR3 is CASSLAFRLYNEQFF. CDR3 in DNA: TGCGCCAGCAGCTTGGCTTTCAGATTATACAATGAGCAGTTCTTC.